This entry lists 2 T cell receptor beta chains sequenced from one sample in a study of human T cells and chemical hapten exposure. Time point indicated: pre-sensitization, week 0. Noted treatment: therapeutic diphenylcyclopropenone sensitization with weekly scalp DPC. A single record per CDR3 protein comes from TCRdb applying MiXCR to the RACE reads. The top ten hold 2.6% of the sample, which has more than 300,000 distinct CDR3 sequences, more than 4.5% seen once. The specimen was whole blood, collected in connection with sensitization to the hapten diphenylcyclopropenone (DPC). These receptor sequences come from a woman aged 45-59 years with alopecia areata. Some clones in this sample may be carry-over from other donors' samples.

This clonotype was seen at least ten times. J is TRBJ2-4 and V is TRBV20-1; D gene unclear. This CDR3 region has 13 residues. The germline CDR1 and CDR2 sequences are DFQATT and SNEGSKA (reference sequence). V lost 3 bases to trimming and J lost 3 bases, with 9 bases between them. The CDR3 DNA is TGCAGTGCTAGGTCCGTGGGCAAAAACATTCAGTACTTC. Residues: CSARSVGKNIQYF.

The V gene is TRBV3-1, the J gene TRBJ2-7; D remains ambiguous. Deletions cut 0 bases from V and 9 bases from J, with 9 bases between. The CDR3 is 12 amino acids. Germline CDR1 and CDR2: LGHDT and YNNKEL (reference sequence). The CDR3 coding sequence is TGTGCCAGCAGCCAAGAGCCCACGGGGCAGTACTTC. As protein: CASSQEPTGQYF.